Shown below are 32 T cell receptor beta chains from a single sample sequenced in a study of T-cell reconstitution after alpha-beta-depleted transplantation in children. The TCRbeta library was prepared with unique molecular identifiers. From the PCR reads, TCRdb called clonotypes with MiXCR, one entry per CDR3 protein. This table holds 350,000 to 500,000 distinct CDR3 sequences, around two fifths found once. The sample here was PBMCs, taken before TCRalphabeta/CD19-depleted stem cell transplant. The receptors stem from a girl aged 2-15 years with aplastic anemia, due to receive a stem cell transplant.

About this clonotype itself: A read error is possible here, since a much larger clone lies one base away. The chain couples TRBV20-1 to TRBJ2-1; no reliable D call. V was trimmed by 0 bases and J by 0 bases, leaving 12 bases between them. The CDR3 loop spans 16 amino acids. Per the germline V gene, CDR1 is DFQATT and CDR2 is SNEGSKA (reference sequence). The CDR3 here is CSARDSPSISYNEQFF. The DNA of the CDR3 is TGCAGTGCTAGAGATAGCCCATCGATCTCCTACAATGAGCAGTTCTTC.

This clonotype turned up a few times. The V call is TRBV18, the J call TRBJ2-1; 12 bases are shared with TRBD1. Germline CDR1 is KGHSH and CDR2 is LQKENI. CDR3 length: 15 residues. The V and J ends lost 4 bases and 9 bases, in that order; junction bases with no gene match: 7. The CDR3 here is CASSLPGQGAAEQFF. The CDR3 nucleotides read TGTGCCAGCTCACTCCCGGGACAGGGGGCGGCTGAGCAGTTCTTC.

There are a few counts of this clonotype. The V gene is TRBV12-5, the J gene TRBJ2-2; D ambiguous. This CDR3 region has 12 residues. Germline CDR1 is LGHNT and CDR2 is FRNRAP. The V and J ends lost 1 base and 6 bases respectively, with 3 bases between them. CDR3 protein: CASGLGSGELFF. The CDR3 DNA reads TGTGCTAGTGGTTTGGGGTCCGGGGAGCTGTTTTTT.

This clonotype showed up many times. This sequence joins TRBV18 and TRBJ2-1, with D possibly matching TRBD2 (5 bases). Per the germline V gene, CDR1 is KGHSH and CDR2 is LQKENI. V lost 3 bases to trimming and J lost 4 bases, with 16 bases between them. This CDR3 region has 16 residues. For the CDR3, the DNA is TGTGCCAGCTCACCCGATTTCTCGGTAGCGTACAATGAGCAGTTCTTC. It yields the protein CASSPDFSVAYNEQFF.

This clonotype appeared a few times. The rearrangement links TRBV20-1 to TRBJ2-7, with D tentatively TRBD1 (6 bases). The CDR3 covers 12 residues. Germline CDR1 is DFQATT and CDR2 is SNEGSKA (reference sequence). Trimming pared 5 bases from V and 3 bases from J, leaving 11 bases between. The CDR3 sequence: CSASRQDYEQYF. CDR3 DNA sequence: TGCAGTGCTTCCCGACAGGACTACGAGCAGTACTTC.

This clonotype was seen more than once but under ten times. The gene calls are TRBV5-1 and TRBJ1-4; D is ambiguous. The CDR3 has 14 residues. Germline CDR1 reads SGHRS; CDR2 reads YFSETQ. Deletions cut 1 base from V and 5 bases from J, with 9 bases between. DNA of the CDR3: TGCGCCAGCAGCTTGTGGGCAGAAAATGAAAAACTGTTTTTT. Translating gives CASSLWAENEKLFF.

This clonotype has at least ten counts. The V and J genes are TRBV5-1 and TRBJ1-1; D not resolved. V lost 0 bases and J lost 3, with 6 bases in between. This CDR3 contains 13 residues. CDR1 is SGHRS and CDR2 is YFSETQ in the germline V gene. CDR3 nucleotide sequence: TGCGCCAGCAGCTTGGGGAGCGACACTGAAGCTTTCTTT. Protein product: CASSLGSDTEAFF.

This clonotype was recorded at least ten times. V usage is TRBV29-1 and J usage is TRBJ2-7; TRBD1 agrees at 11 bases. Trimming at V came to 7 bases and at J to 3 bases, leaving 5 bases not matched to a gene. Per the germline V gene, CDR1 is SQVTM and CDR2 is ANQGSEA. The CDR3 is made up of 13 amino acids. CDR3 in DNA: TGCAGCGGGGCCGGGACAGGGGGCTACGAGCAGTACTTC. Translating it yields CSGAGTGGYEQYF.

J is TRBJ2-2 and V is TRBV28, with D possibly matching TRBD1 (5 bases). CDR3 size: 13 residues. The germline V gene has CDR1 MDHEN and CDR2 SYDVKM. Between the trimmed V and J ends, which lost 6 bases and 6 bases, there was a span of 11 bases. The chain's CDR3 is CASSLGLPGELFF. CDR3 bases: TGTGCCAGCAGCCTGGGGCTCCCCGGGGAGCTGTTTTTT.

The chain has TRBV30 and TRBJ2-7, with 7 bases identical to TRBD1. Unmatched junction bases numbered 1, after V lost 5 bases and J lost 3 bases. The CDR3 contains 11 residues. Germline CDR1 GTSNPN, CDR2 SVGIG (reference sequence). For the CDR3, the DNA is TGTGCCTGGGGACAGGTCTACGAGCAGTACTTC. This encodes CAWGQVYEQYF. Looking up the rest from reference TRBV30 and TRBJ2-7 gives the full variable domain: SQTIHQWPATLVQPVGSPLSLECTVEGTSNPNLYWYRQAAGRGLQLLFYSVGIGQISSEVPQNLSASRPQDRQFILSSKKLLLSDSGFYLCAWGQVYEQYFGPGTRLTVT.

V is TRBV7-9 and J is TRBJ2-2, with 9 bases that match TRBD1. CDR1 SEHNR and CDR2 FQNEAQ come from the germline V gene (reference sequence). V dropped 4 bases and J dropped 4; count of bases not matched to a gene: 10. This CDR3 has 17 amino acids. The CDR3 sequence: CASSWLPGQGVTGELFF. The CDR3 region has the DNA TGTGCCAGCAGCTGGCTACCGGGACAGGGAGTCACCGGGGAGCTGTTTTTT. The whole variable domain, remainder taken from reference TRBV7-9 and TRBJ2-2, is DTGVSQNPRHKITKRGQNVTFRCDPISEHNRLYWYRQTLGQGPEFLTYFQNEAQLEKSRLLSDRFSAERPKGSFSTLEIQRTEQGDSAMYLCASSWLPGQGVTGELFFGEGSRLTVL.

This clonotype was picked up one time. CDR3 region: CSVPRANNEQFF. CDR3 nucleotide sequence: TGCAGTGTGCCCCGAGCCAACAATGAGCAGTTCTTC. The chain has TRBV20-1 and TRBJ2-1; D remains ambiguous. Germline V CDR1 and CDR2: DFQATT, SNEGSKA (reference sequence). This CDR3 has 12 amino acids. V was trimmed by 7 bases and J by 5 bases, leaving 12 bases between them.

The genes are TRBV20-1 and TRBJ2-1; weak D call: TRBD2 (6 bases). This CDR3 comprises 14 residues. CDR1 and CDR2 (germline): DFQATT, SNEGSKA (reference sequence). V shed 3 bases and J shed 4 bases, with 13 bases lying between them. DNA of the CDR3: TGCAGTGCTAGTCTGGGGGGAATATACAATGAGCAGTTCTTC. Amino acids: CSASLGGIYNEQFF.

The rearrangement uses TRBV10-3 and TRBJ2-2; D not certain. Looked up from germline, CDR1 is ENHRY and CDR2 is SYGVKD. The CDR3 runs 12 residues. Deletions cut 8 bases from V and 7 bases from J, with 11 bases between. The CDR3: CAIGDGSGELFF. CDR3 nucleotides: TGTGCCATCGGGGATGGTAGCGGGGAGCTGTTTTTT.

For this clonotype: At one of its ends the junction is not consistent with the germline gene, which may arise from a read error. The V gene is TRBV7-7, the J gene TRBJ2-3; D not certain. The CDR3 is made up of 17 amino acids. Germline CDR1 SSHAT, CDR2 FNYEAQ (reference sequence). CDR3 protein: CASSPLTTPDLSDTQYF. The CDR3 DNA is TGTGCTAGCAGCCCACTCACCACTCCAGATTTATCAGATACGCAGTATTTT.

This chain connects TRBV20-1 to TRBJ1-2, with D perhaps TRBD1 (5 bases). The germline gives CDR1 DFQATT, CDR2 SNEGSKA (reference sequence). This CDR3 has 16 amino acids. Between the trimmed V and J ends, which lost 5 bases and 4 bases, there was a span of 23 bases. The CDR3 DNA is TGCAGTGCTGTTCTCCCGGGACTTAAAGTAGTCTATGGCTACACCTTC. It codes for CSAVLPGLKVVYGYTF.

V usage is TRBV10-3 and J usage is TRBJ2-7; D possibly corresponds to TRBD1 (5 bases). Trimming stripped 8 bases from V and 3 bases from J, with 11 bases between. CDR1 is ENHRY and CDR2 is SYGVKD in the germline V gene. The CDR3 runs to 12 residues. CDR3 DNA sequence: TGTGCCATCGGCGACAGAGTCTACGAGCAGTACTTC. This sequence encodes CAIGDRVYEQYF.

This chain connects TRBV5-5 to TRBJ2-6; maybe TRBD2 (6 bases). Trimming shortened V by 7 bases and J by 0 bases, and 20 bases separated the two germline ends. The CDR3 totals 18 residues. Germline CDR1 reads SGHKS; CDR2 reads YYEKEE (reference sequence). The CDR3 region has the DNA TGTGCCAGCGGCGGTATATTCGGGGAGGACTCTGGGGCCAACGTCCTGACTTTC. Protein product: CASGGIFGEDSGANVLTF.

This clonotype was observed a handful of times. J is TRBJ2-1 and V is TRBV5-1; a weak D match, TRBD2 (7 bases). The germline gives CDR1 SGHRS, CDR2 YFSETQ. Trimming removed 0 bases at V and 3 bases at J, with 22 bases between. CDR3 length: 19 residues. This CDR3 reads CASSLGVGGRGAFYNEQFF. The DNA of the CDR3 is TGCGCCAGCAGCTTGGGCGTCGGTGGCCGGGGGGCGTTCTACAATGAGCAGTTCTTC.

This clonotype was found many times. This chain uses TRBV20-1 with TRBJ1-1; D is ambiguous. V lost 5 bases and J lost 1, with 14 bases in between. CDR1 DFQATT and CDR2 SNEGSKA come from the germline V gene (reference sequence). The CDR3 sequence is 14 residues long. CDR3 sequence (DNA): TGCAGTGCTTTTGGCCCTTTGGGGAACACTGAAGCTTTCTTT. Its protein is CSAFGPLGNTEAFF.

This chain uses TRBV2 with TRBJ2-3, with TRBD2 as a possible D gene (5 bases). CDR3 length: 12 amino acids. Trimming pared 6 bases from V and 3 bases from J, leaving 7 bases between. The germline V gene has CDR1 SNHLY and CDR2 FYNNEI. CDR3 loop: CASRAETDTQYF. The CDR3 DNA reads as TGTGCCAGCAGAGCGGAGACAGATACGCAGTATTTT.

In this sample, this clonotype turned up many times. The V gene is TRBV20-1, the J gene TRBJ1-3; possible D gene TRBD1, 5 bases. CDR3 length equals 14 residues. Per germline, CDR1 DFQATT and CDR2 SNEGSKA (reference sequence). The V end was cut by 1 base, the J end by 4 bases, with 11 bases between. The CDR3: CSARGGSRGNTIYF. CDR3 sequence (DNA): TGCAGTGCTAGAGGGGGCAGCCGGGGAAACACCATATATTTT.

This clonotype was picked up a small number of times. The chain couples TRBV20-1 to TRBJ2-2; 7 positions agree with TRBD2. This CDR3 has 17 residues. Losses at the gene ends were 1 base for V and 0 bases for J; bases not matched to a gene: 8. CDR1 DFQATT and CDR2 SNEGSKA come from the germline V gene (reference sequence). This chain's CDR3 is CSARAPLLAANTGELFF. The DNA of the CDR3 is TGCAGTGCTAGAGCCCCACTTCTAGCGGCGAACACCGGGGAGCTGTTTTTT.

This clonotype was observed many times. J is TRBJ2-2 and V is TRBV5-1; no clear D. V was shortened by 0 bases and J by 3 bases, with 9 bases between the two germline ends. Per germline, CDR1 SGHRS and CDR2 YFSETQ. The CDR3 contains 15 residues. CDR3 bases: TGCGCCAGCAGCTTGGTGGACGGAGACACCGGGGAGCTGTTTTTT. Translating gives CASSLVDGDTGELFF.

In its sample, this clonotype was seen a few times. The gene calls are TRBV5-1 and TRBJ2-7; D tentatively fits TRBD1 or TRBD2 (5 bases each). Germline V gives CDR1 SGHRS, CDR2 YFSETQ. Trimming removed 4 bases at V and 2 bases at J, with 22 bases between. CDR3 length equals 17 residues. CDR3 region: CASSPDPGPRAAYEQYF. As DNA, the CDR3 is TGCGCCAGCAGCCCCGACCCGGGACCCCGCGCGGCCTACGAGCAGTACTTC.

The rearrangement uses TRBV4-1 and TRBJ2-1; 12 positions match TRBD2. The germline V gene encodes CDR1 MGHRA and CDR2 YSYEKL. The CDR3 covers 17 residues. V gave up 0 bases and J gave up 8 bases; unmatched junction bases: 8. CDR3 amino acids: CASSQDLSASGGDEQFF. CDR3 nucleotide sequence: TGCGCCAGCAGCCAAGATCTTTCTGCTAGCGGGGGGGATGAGCAGTTCTTC.

V gene TRBV5-1 combines with J gene TRBJ2-1; D is undetermined. CDR3 length equals 15 residues. Trimming shortened V by 0 bases and J by 5 bases, and 12 bases separated the two germline ends. From germline, CDR1 is SGHRS and CDR2 YFSETQ. CDR3 nucleotides: TGCGCCAGCAGCTTGGCTTCCGGGTCGAACAATGAGCAGTTCTTC. Protein product: CASSLASGSNNEQFF.

CDR3 protein: CSVESGEGRYGYTF. The CDR3 region has the DNA TGCAGCGTTGAGAGCGGGGAAGGTCGGTATGGCTACACCTTC. The rearrangement joins TRBV29-1 to TRBJ1-2; D is unclear. CDR1 and CDR2 from the germline V gene are SQVTM and ANQGSEA. This CDR3 has 14 amino acids. Trimming stripped 3 bases from V and 5 bases from J, with 16 bases between.

The chain is built from TRBV12-3 or TRBV12-4 and TRBJ2-3; D is ambiguous. The CDR3 runs 14 residues. The V end lost 5 bases, the J end lost 0 bases, and 9 bases lay between the germline ends. The CDR3 loop reads CASSIGRSTDTQYF. Here the CDR3 DNA reads TGTGCCAGCAGTATCGGACGGAGCACAGATACGCAGTATTTT.

The CDR3 nucleotides are TGTGCCAGCAGTGCCTTACTAGCGGAAGAGACCCAGTACTTC. It specifies CASSALLAEETQYF. The chain is built from TRBV2 and TRBJ2-5; 8 bases line up with TRBD2. J gave up 3 bases and V 4 bases, and 4 bases lay outside the gene matches. Germline V gene data show CDR1 as SNHLY and CDR2 as FYNNEI. The CDR3 is 14 residues long. Using reference TRBV2 and TRBJ2-5 for the parts outside the CDR3, the full variable domain is EPEVTQTPSHQVTQMGQEVILRCVPISNHLYFYWYRQILGQKVEFLVSFYNNEISEKSEIFDDQFSVERPDGSNFTLKIRSTKLEDSAMYFCASSALLAEETQYFGPGTRLLVL.

The chain joins TRBV30 to TRBJ2-5, with D possibly being TRBD1 or TRBD2 (6 bases each). The CDR3 extends over 14 amino acids. CDR1 GTSNPN and CDR2 SVGIG come from the germline V gene (reference sequence). The V end was cut by 3 bases, the J end by 2 bases, with 13 bases between. CDR3 nucleotides: TGTGCCTGGAGACCGGGGGCTTTACAAGAGACCCAGTACTTC. Its protein is CAWRPGALQETQYF.

The V call is TRBV7-8, the J call TRBJ2-1, with TRBD1 matching over 7 bases. The junction had 12 bases not matched to a gene; V was cut back by 4 bases and J by 12 bases. This CDR3 is built from 14 residues. Per germline, CDR1 SGHVS and CDR2 FQNEAQ. The CDR3 bases are TGTGCCAGCAGCTCGGGACAGTATACAGAAGGGCAGTTCTTC. Translated, it gives CASSSGQYTEGQFF. Supplemented by reference TRBV7-8 and TRBJ2-1, the full variable domain reads GAGVSQSPRYKVAKRGQDVALRCDPISGHVSLFWYQQALGQGPEFLTYFQNEAQLDKSGLPSDRFFAERPEGSVSTLKIQRTQQEDSAVYLCASSSGQYTEGQFFGPGTRLTVL.